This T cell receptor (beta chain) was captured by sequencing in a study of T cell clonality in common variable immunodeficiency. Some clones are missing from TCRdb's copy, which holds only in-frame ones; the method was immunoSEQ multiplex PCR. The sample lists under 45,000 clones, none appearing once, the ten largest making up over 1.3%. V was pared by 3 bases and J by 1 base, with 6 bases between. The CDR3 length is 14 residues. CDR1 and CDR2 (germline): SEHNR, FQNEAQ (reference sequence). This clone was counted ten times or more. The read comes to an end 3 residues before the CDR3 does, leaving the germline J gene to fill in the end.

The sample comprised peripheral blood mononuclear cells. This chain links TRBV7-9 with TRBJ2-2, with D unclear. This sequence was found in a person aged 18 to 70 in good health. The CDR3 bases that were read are TGTGCCAGCAGCTTTCAGGTGAACACCGGGGAG. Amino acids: CASSFQVNTGE. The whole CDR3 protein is CASSFQVNTGELFF.